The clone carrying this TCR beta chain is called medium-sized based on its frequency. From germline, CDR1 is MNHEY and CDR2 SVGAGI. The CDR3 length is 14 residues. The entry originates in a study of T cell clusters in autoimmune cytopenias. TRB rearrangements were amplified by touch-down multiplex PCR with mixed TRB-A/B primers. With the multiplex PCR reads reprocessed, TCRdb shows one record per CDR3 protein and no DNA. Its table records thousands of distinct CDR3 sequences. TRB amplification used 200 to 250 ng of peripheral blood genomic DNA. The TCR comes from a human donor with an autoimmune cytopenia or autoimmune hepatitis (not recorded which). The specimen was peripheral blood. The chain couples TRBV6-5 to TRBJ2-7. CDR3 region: CASRYTGLHYEQYF.